One and the same sample provided the 12 T cell receptor beta chains below, sequenced in a study of CD8 T cells in ankylosing spondylitis (dated by TCRdb to about 2017). Broader findings and caveats from the paper: Blood from ankylosing spondylitis patients appeared to be characterized by a TCR beta motif composed of under 10 highly homologous amino acid variants.

The antigens of these receptors remain unknown. Preparation of the library involved 5' RACE. Sequencing relied on an Illumina HiSeq 2500. TCRdb passed the public sequencing reads through fastp at Q25 and MiXCR, retaining productive beta sequences. Every distinct CDR3 protein forms one entry, paired with its most common genes and DNA. The sample table contains around 480,000 distinct CDR3 sequences; only one count was recorded for approximately 17% of them. 1% of the sample rests with the top ten. The sequenced material came from blood, either unsorted or a sorted T cell fraction (not recorded which). Source of these receptors: a male donor with ankylosing spondylitis.

This clonotype was picked up many times. This sequence joins TRBV9 and TRBJ1-3, with D hard to call. Germline V gives CDR1 SGDLS, CDR2 YYNGEE. The CDR3 runs to 17 residues. V lost 0 bases, J lost 0 bases, and 13 bases lay in between. CDR3 amino acids: CASSVVPVPSSGNTIYF. CDR3 DNA sequence: TGTGCCAGCAGCGTAGTTCCAGTGCCTTCCTCTGGAAACACCATATATTTT.

The chain is built from TRBV6-1 and TRBJ2-2, with 9 bases aligning to TRBD1. With 6 bases clipped from V and 4 bases from J, the junction kept 9 bases outside the gene matches. This CDR3 has 16 residues. CDR1 MNHNS and CDR2 SASEGT come from the germline V gene. CDR3 loop: CASSPRDRDFTGELFF. DNA for the CDR3: TGTGCCAGCAGCCCCCGGGACAGGGACTTCACCGGGGAGCTGTTTTTT.

This chain links TRBV3-1 with TRBJ2-5; D may be TRBD2 (6 bases). CDR3 size: 16 residues. The V gene's germline CDR1 is LGHDT and CDR2 YNNKEL (reference sequence). V was shortened by 1 base and J by 4 bases, with 16 bases between the two germline ends. CDR3 DNA sequence: TGTGCCAGCAGCCAAGGAGCTCTGGGGCGGGGAGAGACCCAGTACTTC. It is translated as CASSQGALGRGETQYF.

This clonotype showed up just a few times. The rearrangement joins TRBV4-1 to TRBJ1-2, with D unresolved. Trimming stripped 4 bases from V and 8 bases from J, with 11 bases between. Germline-derived CDR1 and CDR2 are MGHRA and YSYEKL. The length of the CDR3 is 12 residues. DNA of the CDR3: TGCGCCAGCAGCCCCCGGGCCGGGGGCTACACCTTC. This gives the protein CASSPRAGGYTF.

There are a few counts of this clonotype. The V and J genes are TRBV3-1 and TRBJ2-5, with TRBD2 as a possible D gene (6 bases). The germline V and J ends were trimmed by 0 bases and 6 bases, with 11 bases remaining between them. The length of the CDR3 is 14 residues. CDR1 LGHDT and CDR2 YNNKEL come from the germline V gene (reference sequence). CDR3 sequence (DNA): TGTGCCAGCAGCCAAGATTTGGGGAGGAAGACCCAGTACTTC. Translated, it gives CASSQDLGRKTQYF.

This rearrangement joins TRBV19 to TRBJ2-1; D is possibly TRBD1 (5 bases). V lost 2 bases and J 7 bases, leaving 24 bases between the germline ends. Germline V gene lookup returns CDR1 LNHDA and CDR2 SQIVND (reference sequence). The CDR3 loop spans 18 amino acids. The CDR3 spells CASSIKRKDTLMGNEQFF. The CDR3 nucleotides read TGTGCCAGTAGTATAAAAAGGAAGGACACCCTCATGGGAAATGAGCAGTTCTTC. Supplemented by reference TRBV19 and TRBJ2-1, the full variable domain reads DGGITQSPKYLFRKEGQNVTLSCEQNLNHDAMYWYRQDPGQGLRLIYYSQIVNDFQKGDIAEGYSVSREKKESFPLTVTSAQKNPTAFYLCASSIKRKDTLMGNEQFFGPGTRLTVL.

The V gene is TRBV6-1, the J gene TRBJ2-3, with D unresolved. Germline V gene lookup returns CDR1 MNHNS and CDR2 SASEGT. The CDR3 runs 14 residues. V gave up 7 bases and J gave up 0 bases, with 11 bases separating them. The DNA of the CDR3 is TGTGCCAGCAAAGGTGGGATAAGCACAGATACGCAGTATTTT. Translation: CASKGGISTDTQYF.

There are a few counts of this clonotype. V is TRBV10-3 and J is TRBJ1-1; 9 bases align to TRBD1. Germline loops: CDR1 ENHRY, CDR2 SYGVKD. Unmatched junction bases numbered 3, after V lost 10 bases and J lost 3 bases. The CDR3 covers 12 residues. CDR3 residues: CATRQGDTEAFF. The CDR3 DNA is TGTGCCACACGACAGGGGGACACTGAAGCTTTCTTT.

This chain connects TRBV28 to TRBJ2-5; D is possibly TRBD2 (6 bases). Trimming shortened V by 6 bases and J by 5 bases, and 19 bases separated the two germline ends. This CDR3 is 15 amino acids long. Looked up from germline, CDR1 is MDHEN and CDR2 is SYDVKM. The CDR3 region has the DNA TGTGCCAGCAGCCGCCCCCAGGGCGGGATTGAGACCCAGTACTTC. It codes for CASSRPQGGIETQYF.

The chain is built from TRBV5-1 and TRBJ2-1; TRBD1 aligns across 10 bases. J was trimmed by 9 bases and V by 3 bases; bases with no gene match: 12. Germline CDR1 is SGHRS and CDR2 is YFSETQ. The CDR3 consists of 16 residues. CDR3 region: CASSSVDRGEAGEQFF. CDR3 sequence (DNA): TGCGCCAGCAGCTCGGTGGACAGGGGGGAAGCGGGTGAGCAGTTCTTC.

This clonotype was counted ten times or more. The chain couples TRBV5-1 to TRBJ2-7, with D possibly matching TRBD2 (5 bases). The germline CDR1 and CDR2 sequences are SGHRS and YFSETQ. This CDR3 is built from 14 residues. V was cut by 5 bases and J by 6 bases, with 18 bases left in between. This CDR3 is CASRAPTGNGEQYF. DNA of the CDR3: TGCGCCAGCAGAGCACCGACGGGGAATGGCGAGCAGTACTTC. The full variable domain, in which reference TRBV5-1 and TRBJ2-7 provide the parts outside the CDR3, is KAGVTQTPRYLIKTRGQQVTLSCSPISGHRSVSWYQQTPGQGLQFLFEYFSETQRNKGNFPGRFSGRQFSNSRSEMNVSTLELGDSALYLCASRAPTGNGEQYFGPGTRLTVT.

This chain connects TRBV28 to TRBJ2-7; D possibly corresponds to TRBD1 (5 bases). This CDR3 comprises 13 residues. The germline V and J ends were trimmed by 3 bases and 3 bases, with 9 bases remaining between them. Germline V gene sequence: CDR1 MDHEN, CDR2 SYDVKM. CDR3 residues: CASSLNRIYEQYF. CDR3 DNA: TGTGCCAGCAGTTTGAACAGGATCTACGAGCAGTACTTC.